This TCR beta chain was sequenced for a study of synovial regulatory T cells in juvenile arthritis. Comment on this clone: What it recognizes is unknown.

Approximately 11-patient cohort: around eleven active juvenile idiopathic arthritis patients, 3 polyarticular, 8 oligoarticular. Study-wide results and caveats: Largely private between patients, iaTreg TCR repertoires showed partial overlap with synovial Teff and blood CPL repertoires. Synovial Treg CDR3 sequences overlapped more with iaTregs than other circulating Tregs. Compared with other blood Treg cells, inflammation-associated Treg cells had reduced TCR diversity.

Libraries were prepared by immunoSEQ multiplex PCR; TCRdb keeps only in-frame clonotypes and omits some of them. With roughly 8,000 clones in the sample, the ten largest clones hold roughly 1.7%. The germline V gene encodes CDR1 SGHRS and CDR2 YFSETQ. The CDR3 loop spans 11 amino acids. No DNA accompanies this entry. V and J are TRBV5-1 and TRBJ2-3. This TCR was sampled from a donor younger than 30 with juvenile idiopathic arthritis. The sequencing sample was made of Treg cells from blood. Stated subset: remaining (HLA-DR-negative) circulating blood Treg cells. The CDR3 spells CASSLEDTQYF.